The 31 T cell receptor beta chains listed next were all sequenced from one sample in a study of OX40 agonist ivuxolimab in advanced cancers. The data were produced by immunoSEQ multiplex PCR, yet TCRdb's version contains in-frame clones alone and is incomplete. The table lists about 58,000 clones, roughly nine tenths of them singletons, with 0.77% in the top ten. The source was CD4+ or CD8+ T cells sorted from blood, collected in a trial of the OX40 agonist ivuxolimab. These receptors were collected from an adult with an advanced solid tumor such as melanoma, head and neck, liver or kidney cancer.

The V gene is TRBV5-4, the J gene TRBJ2-3; tentatively, D is TRBD2 (6 bases). The CDR3 runs to 15 residues. Germline-derived CDR1 and CDR2 are SGHNT and YYREEE (reference sequence). Trimming took 0 bases from V and 1 from J, leaving 9 bases between them. The CDR3 sequence is CASSLGGGRTDTQYF. The CDR3 region has the DNA TGTGCCAGCAGCTTGGGGGGAGGCCGCACAGATACGCAGTATTTT. Full variable domain (missing parts from reference TRBV5-4 and TRBJ2-3): ETGVTQSPTHLIKTRGQQVTLRCSSQSGHNTVSWYQQALGQGPQFIFQYYREEENGRGNFPPRFSGLQFPNYSSELNVNALELDDSALYLCASSLGGGRTDTQYFGPGTRLTVL.

The V gene is TRBV4-1, the J gene TRBJ1-2; D remains unclear. Germline V gene lookup returns CDR1 MGHRA and CDR2 YSYEKL. CDR3 length equals 14 residues. V was trimmed by 3 bases and J by 6 bases, leaving 14 bases between them. The CDR3 bases are TGCGCCAGCAGCCAGGACGGATACAGCCATGGCTACACCTTC. It codes for CASSQDGYSHGYTF.

This chain joins TRBV5-1 and TRBJ2-7, with D possibly matching TRBD2 (5 bases). The CDR3 length is 15 residues. V lost 0 bases and J lost 6, with 16 bases in between. The germline gives CDR1 SGHRS, CDR2 YFSETQ. The CDR3 region has the DNA TGCGCCAGCAGCTTGGCCTCGGGGTTCCTTCGCGAGCAGTACTTC. As protein: CASSLASGFLREQYF.

The chain uses TRBV18 and TRBJ1-2; 7 nucleotides agree with TRBD1. V was clipped by 6 bases and J by 10 bases; unmatched bases: 17. The CDR3 is 15 residues long. In germline, CDR1 is KGHSH, CDR2 LQKENI. Written as DNA, the CDR3 is TGTGCCAGCTCCCCCAGAACTCAACAGGGGAGGGACTACACCTTC. It yields the protein CASSPRTQQGRDYTF.

The chain carries TRBV19 and TRBJ1-5; 7 bases fit TRBD1. After removal of 11 bases from V and 15 bases from J, the junction contained 28 bases not matched to a gene. This CDR3 is built from 16 residues. From germline, CDR1 is LNHDA and CDR2 SQIVND (reference sequence). The CDR3 nucleotides are TGTGCCGTATGGGATACGGGACAGCGTACAACCAAGGAGCGGCATTTT. It codes for CAVWDTGQRTTKERHF.

CDR3 sequence: CASSPFMGGYTF. The CDR3 DNA reads as TGTGCCAGCAGCCCCTTTATGGGGGGCTACACCTTC. The rearrangement joins TRBV7-2 to TRBJ1-2; D unclear. The CDR3 length is 12 residues. Trimming left V 5 bases short and J 8 bases short, with 12 bases between. The germline gives CDR1 SGHTA, CDR2 FQGNSA.

The chain joins TRBV21-1 to TRBJ2-1; TRBD1, the D gene given by the table, was not confirmed from the DNA. TRBV21-1 is marked as a pseudogene. The CDR3 is 13 residues long. CDR3 protein: CASSKEGDNEQFF. CDR3 coding DNA: TGTGCCAGCAGCAAAGAGGGGGACAATGAGCAGTTCTTC.

The chain is built from TRBV6-6 and TRBJ2-1, with a weak D call TRBD1 (7 bases). The CDR3 totals 15 residues. Trimming cost V 5 bases and J 8 bases, with 19 bases left between them. CDR1 is MNHNY and CDR2 is SVGAGI in the germline V gene (reference sequence). The CDR3, as DNA: TGTGCCAGCAGTCGCGGAGGAGGGGGCGGCGATGAGCAGTTCTTC. This gives the protein CASSRGGGGGDEQFF.

The V call is TRBV18, the J call TRBJ1-3; 10 bases are a match to TRBD1. This CDR3 has 16 residues. With 5 bases clipped from V and 4 bases from J, the junction kept 8 bases outside the gene matches. Germline V gene lookup returns CDR1 KGHSH and CDR2 LQKENI. The CDR3 here is CASSSISGQGGNTIYF. Written as DNA, the CDR3 is TGTGCCAGCTCATCAATCTCGGGACAGGGGGGAAACACCATATATTTT.

V gene TRBV27 combines with J gene TRBJ2-5, with unresolved D. V lost 4 bases and J 4 bases, leaving 10 bases between the germline ends. Germline V gives CDR1 MNHEY, CDR2 SMNVEV (reference sequence). The CDR3 is 13 amino acids. CDR3 sequence reads: CASSYGWGETQYF. In DNA form, the CDR3 reads TGTGCCAGCAGTTACGGTTGGGGAGAGACCCAGTACTTC.

The gene calls are TRBV5-1 and TRBJ1-4; D is perhaps TRBD1 (5 bases). This CDR3 region has 16 residues. The V gene's germline CDR1 is SGHRS and CDR2 YFSETQ. Between the trimmed V and J ends, which lost 1 base and 4 bases, there was a span of 14 bases. Here the CDR3 reads CASSLNADRYNEKLFF. CDR3 in DNA: TGCGCCAGCAGCTTGAACGCAGACAGATATAATGAAAAACTGTTTTTT.

This clone was seen just once. This chain connects TRBV28 to TRBJ2-4; TRBD2 aligns across 7 bases. V lost 2 bases, J lost 0 bases, and 4 bases stayed unmatched. Germline V lookup: CDR1 MDHEN, CDR2 SYDVKM. There are 16 residues in the CDR3. In nucleotides, the CDR3 is TGTGCCAGCAGTTTAAGCGGGACCTTAGCCAAAAACATTCAGTACTTC. Protein sequence: CASSLSGTLAKNIQYF.

The V call is TRBV5-1, the J call TRBJ2-2, with a weak D call TRBD2 (6 bases). The CDR3 contains 17 residues. CDR1 and CDR2 (germline): SGHRS, YFSETQ. V was clipped by 3 bases and J by 4 bases, with 19 bases between them. DNA for the CDR3: TGCGCCAGCAGCTCGGGGTACTGGACACTAGCCACCGGGGAGCTGTTTTTT. It translates to CASSSGYWTLATGELFF.

This chain joins TRBV7-8 and TRBJ1-2; D is ambiguous. This CDR3 has 14 amino acids. Germline values: CDR1 SGHVS, CDR2 FQNEAQ. V lost 4 bases and J 4 bases, leaving 13 bases between the germline ends. In DNA form, the CDR3 reads TGTGCCAGCAGCTCACCTGAAGAGGGCTATGGCTACACCTTC. Translated, it gives CASSSPEEGYGYTF.

This rearrangement joins TRBV19 to TRBJ2-2, with TRBD2 matching over 7 bases. CDR1 and CDR2 from the germline V gene are LNHDA and SQIVND (reference sequence). This CDR3 contains 16 residues. Trimming at V came to 7 bases and at J to 5 bases, leaving 13 bases not matched to a gene. For the CDR3, the DNA is TGTGCCAGTACCAAACTAGCGACCGGGGTAACCGGGGAGCTGTTTTTT. Encoded protein: CASTKLATGVTGELFF.

V is TRBV18 and J is TRBJ1-2; D possibly corresponds to TRBD1 (6 bases). The V end lost 3 bases, the J end lost 1 base, and 9 bases lay between the germline ends. The CDR3 extends over 14 amino acids. Looked up from germline, CDR1 is KGHSH and CDR2 is LQKENI. The CDR3 loop is CASSPDRINYGYTF. Written as DNA, the CDR3 is TGTGCCAGCTCACCCGACAGGATTAACTATGGCTACACCTTC.

The chain combines TRBV28 with TRBJ1-1; possible D gene TRBD1, 6 bases. The CDR3 runs to 14 residues. Between the trimmed V and J ends, which lost 7 bases and 5 bases, there was a span of 17 bases. Germline values: CDR1 MDHEN, CDR2 SYDVKM. DNA of the CDR3: TGTGCCAGCACCCAAGGGGGGCGTTGGACTGAAGCTTTCTTT. Translation: CASTQGGRWTEAFF.

The V and J genes are TRBV30 and TRBJ2-1, with D perhaps matching TRBD1 or TRBD2 (7 bases each). The CDR3 runs to 11 residues. CDR1 is GTSNPN, CDR2 SVGIG, per germline (reference sequence). V shed 7 bases and J shed 9 bases, with 13 bases lying between them. CDR3 nucleotides: TGTGCCTCAGGGGGGGAGGCTGAGCAGTTCTTC. Protein product: CASGGEAEQFF.

The chain links TRBV7-2 to TRBJ2-3; D ambiguous. The CDR3 is 12 amino acids. V shed 1 base and J shed 5 bases, with 4 bases lying between them. Germline V gives CDR1 SGHTA, CDR2 FQGNSA. The CDR3 coding sequence is TGTGCCAGCAGCTTAGATTTAGATACGCAGTATTTT. This translates into CASSLDLDTQYF.

In this sample, this clone turned up once. The genes are TRBV7-9 and TRBJ2-1, with D possibly TRBD2 on 5 matching bases. Germline assignment: CDR1 SEHNR and CDR2 FQNEAQ (reference sequence). Trimming removed 1 base from V and 2 bases from J, with 12 bases in between. The CDR3 has 16 amino acids. DNA of the CDR3: TGTGCCAGCAGCTTAGTCTCGGGAATCGCCTACAATGAGCAGTTCTTC. It is translated as CASSLVSGIAYNEQFF.

V gene TRBV30 combines with J gene TRBJ2-7; 7 bases fit TRBD2. This CDR3 is built from 14 residues. In germline, CDR1 is GTSNPN, CDR2 SVGIG (reference sequence). V lost 2 bases and J lost 6; bases outside the gene matches: 10. The CDR3 DNA reads TGTGCCTGGAGTCGGGGGAGGGCTCCCTCCGAGCAGTACTTC. Its protein product is CAWSRGRAPSEQYF.

In this sample, this clone turned up once. The chain has TRBV5-6 and TRBJ1-2; a weak D match, TRBD1 (6 bases). V lost 3 bases to trimming and J lost 4 bases, with 13 bases between them. Per germline, CDR1 SGHDT and CDR2 YYEEEE. This CDR3 is 14 amino acids long. The CDR3 coding sequence is TGTGCCAGCAGCTCCAGGGGTAGAGGCTATGGCTACACCTTC. This codes for CASSSRGRGYGYTF.

V and J are TRBV5-1 and TRBJ1-1, with a possible D match to TRBD1 (6 bases). Germline lookup yields CDR1 SGHRS and CDR2 YFSETQ. Between the trimmed V and J ends, which lost 1 base and 4 bases, there was a span of 14 bases. The CDR3 has 15 amino acids. CDR3 sequence reads: CASSLYGGASTEAFF. CDR3 nucleotides: TGCGCCAGCAGCTTGTACGGGGGGGCGAGCACTGAAGCTTTCTTT.

The genes are TRBV5-1 and TRBJ1-2, with 8 bases fitting TRBD1. There are 14 residues in the CDR3. CDR1 and CDR2 from the germline V gene are SGHRS and YFSETQ. V trimming: 4 bases; J trimming: 3 bases; junction bases outside the gene matches: 5. CDR3 residues: CASSVQTGDYGYTF. DNA for the CDR3: TGCGCCAGCAGCGTTCAGACAGGGGACTATGGCTACACCTTC. Complete variable domain (other parts from reference TRBV5-1 and TRBJ1-2): KAGVTQTPRYLIKTRGQQVTLSCSPISGHRSVSWYQQTPGQGLQFLFEYFSETQRNKGNFPGRFSGRQFSNSRSEMNVSTLELGDSALYLCASSVQTGDYGYTFGSGTRLTVV.

The genes are TRBV4-1 and TRBJ1-3; D gene uncertain. CDR3 length: 15 amino acids. Germline V gene data show CDR1 as MGHRA and CDR2 as YSYEKL. Trimming cost V 3 bases and J 0 bases, with 9 bases left between them. CDR3 protein: CASSHPVYSGNTIYF. CDR3 coding DNA: TGCGCCAGCAGCCACCCAGTTTACTCTGGAAACACCATATATTTT.

The chain links TRBV30 to TRBJ1-2; 7 bases fit TRBD1. The CDR3 totals 14 residues. Trimming at V came to 1 base and at J to 4 bases, leaving 6 bases not matched to a gene. From germline, CDR1 is GTSNPN and CDR2 SVGIG (reference sequence). The CDR3 coding sequence is TGTGCCTGGAGTGGGGACAGTCTCTTCTATGGCTACACCTTC. The encoded protein is CAWSGDSLFYGYTF.

The J gene is TRBJ2-7, the V gene TRBV6-5, with 10 bases aligning to TRBD1. V shed 7 bases, J shed 1 base, and the junction held 4 bases outside the gene matches. Per germline, CDR1 MNHEY and CDR2 SVGAGI. The CDR3 has 14 amino acids. CDR3 residues: CASIGQGVSYEQYF. The DNA for the CDR3 is TGTGCCAGCATCGGACAGGGGGTTTCCTACGAGCAGTACTTC.

The chain uses TRBV7-7 and TRBJ2-6; tentative D call: TRBD2 (6 bases). The germline gives CDR1 SSHAT, CDR2 FNYEAQ (reference sequence). The CDR3 spans 14 residues. The DNA of the CDR3 is TGTGCTAGCGGCCGGAGCTCTGGGGCCAACGTCCTGACTTTC. It codes for CASGRSSGANVLTF.

The chain recombines TRBV20-1 with TRBJ1-1, with D perhaps TRBD1 (5 bases). V was pared by 0 bases and J by 12 bases, with 11 bases between. The germline V gene has CDR1 DFQATT and CDR2 SNEGSKA (reference sequence). The CDR3 has 11 amino acids. For the CDR3, the DNA is TGCAGTGCTAGAGAAGGGACGAGGACTTTCTTT. Encoded protein: CSAREGTRTFF.

This chain joins TRBV5-4 and TRBJ2-5; 7 positions agree with TRBD2. The CDR3 runs to 15 residues. CDR1 SGHNT and CDR2 YYREEE come from the germline V gene (reference sequence). The J segment lost 4 bases and the V segment lost 2 bases, leaving 8 bases of the junction unmatched. Written as DNA, the CDR3 is TGTGCCAGCAGCTTCGGGGGTCAGCGGGGAGAGACCCAGTACTTC. Protein sequence: CASSFGGQRGETQYF. Together with reference TRBV5-4 and TRBJ2-5, the CDR3 gives the full variable domain: ETGVTQSPTHLIKTRGQQVTLRCSSQSGHNTVSWYQQALGQGPQFIFQYYREEENGRGNFPPRFSGLQFPNYSSELNVNALELDDSALYLCASSFGGQRGETQYFGPGTRLLVL.

This chain connects TRBV5-4 to TRBJ1-2; D perhaps matches TRBD1 (6 bases). Germline V gives CDR1 SGHNT, CDR2 YYREEE (reference sequence). CDR3 size: 14 residues. The V end lost 2 bases, the J end lost 2 bases, and 10 bases lay between the germline ends. Written as DNA, the CDR3 is TGTGCCAGCAGCTTAACAGGGAGAAACTATGGCTACACCTTC. This translates into CASSLTGRNYGYTF.